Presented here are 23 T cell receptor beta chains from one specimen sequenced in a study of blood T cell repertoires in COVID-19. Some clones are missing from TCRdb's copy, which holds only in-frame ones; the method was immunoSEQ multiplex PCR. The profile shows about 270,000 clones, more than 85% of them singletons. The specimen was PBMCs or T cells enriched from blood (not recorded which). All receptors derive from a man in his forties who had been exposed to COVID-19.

CDR3 sequence reads: CASSPIQETQYF. CDR3 DNA: TGTGCCAGCAGTCCTATACAAGAGACCCAGTACTTC. This chain uses TRBV28 with TRBJ2-5; D uncertain. The V gene lost 5 bases and the J gene lost 2 bases, with 6 bases spanning the gap. This CDR3 is 12 amino acids long. Germline assignment: CDR1 MDHEN and CDR2 SYDVKM.

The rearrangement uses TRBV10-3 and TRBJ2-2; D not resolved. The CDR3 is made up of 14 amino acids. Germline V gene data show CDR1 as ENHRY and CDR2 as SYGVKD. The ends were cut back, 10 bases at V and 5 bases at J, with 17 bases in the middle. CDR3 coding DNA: TGTGCCACCAAAGGAAACAGTAAAACCGGGGAGCTGTTTTTT. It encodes CATKGNSKTGELFF.

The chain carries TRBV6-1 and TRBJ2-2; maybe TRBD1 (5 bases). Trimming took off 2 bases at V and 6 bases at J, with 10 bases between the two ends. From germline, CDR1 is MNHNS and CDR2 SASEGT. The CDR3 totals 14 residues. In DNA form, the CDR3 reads TGTGCCAGCAGTGAAACCAGGGATTCCGGGGAGCTGTTTTTT. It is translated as CASSETRDSGELFF.

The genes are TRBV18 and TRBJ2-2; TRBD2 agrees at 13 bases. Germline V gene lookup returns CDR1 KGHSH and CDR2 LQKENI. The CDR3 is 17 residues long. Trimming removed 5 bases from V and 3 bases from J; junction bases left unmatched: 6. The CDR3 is CASSMGLAGRDTGELFF. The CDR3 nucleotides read TGTGCCAGCTCAATGGGACTAGCGGGACGCGACACCGGGGAGCTGTTTTTT.

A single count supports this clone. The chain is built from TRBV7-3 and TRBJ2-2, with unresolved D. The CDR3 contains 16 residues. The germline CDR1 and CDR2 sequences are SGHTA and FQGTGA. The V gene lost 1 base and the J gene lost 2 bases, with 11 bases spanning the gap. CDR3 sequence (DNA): TGTGCCAGCAGCTTAAGTTCTTTCTATAACACCGGGGAGCTGTTTTTT. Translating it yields CASSLSSFYNTGELFF.

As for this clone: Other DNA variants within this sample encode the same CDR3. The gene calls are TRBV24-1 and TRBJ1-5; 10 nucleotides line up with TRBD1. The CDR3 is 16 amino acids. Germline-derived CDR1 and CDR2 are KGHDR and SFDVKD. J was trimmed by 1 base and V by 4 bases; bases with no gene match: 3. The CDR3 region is CATSDSDRGSNQPQHF. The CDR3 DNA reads TGTGCCACCAGTGACTCGGACAGGGGGAGCAATCAGCCCCAGCATTTT.

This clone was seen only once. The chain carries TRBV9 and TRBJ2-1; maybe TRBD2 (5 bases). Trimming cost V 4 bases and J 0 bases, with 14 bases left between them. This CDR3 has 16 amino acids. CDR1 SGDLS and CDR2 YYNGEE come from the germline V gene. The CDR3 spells CASSTRTGSSYNEQFF. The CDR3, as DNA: TGTGCCAGCAGCACCCGGACGGGGAGCTCCTACAATGAGCAGTTCTTC.

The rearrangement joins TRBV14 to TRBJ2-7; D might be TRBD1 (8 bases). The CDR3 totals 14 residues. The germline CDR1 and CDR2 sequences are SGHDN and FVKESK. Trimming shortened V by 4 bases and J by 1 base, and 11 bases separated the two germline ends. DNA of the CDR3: TGTGCCAGCAGCCCACAGGGGGGGTCCTACGAGCAGTACTTC. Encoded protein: CASSPQGGSYEQYF.

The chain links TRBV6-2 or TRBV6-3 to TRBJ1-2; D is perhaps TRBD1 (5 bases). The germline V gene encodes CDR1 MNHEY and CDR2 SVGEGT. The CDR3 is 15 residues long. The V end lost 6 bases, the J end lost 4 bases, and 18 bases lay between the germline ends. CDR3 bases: TGTGCCAGCAGCCCAGCCTTGGAGGGACTCTATGGCTACACCTTC. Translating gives CASSPALEGLYGYTF.

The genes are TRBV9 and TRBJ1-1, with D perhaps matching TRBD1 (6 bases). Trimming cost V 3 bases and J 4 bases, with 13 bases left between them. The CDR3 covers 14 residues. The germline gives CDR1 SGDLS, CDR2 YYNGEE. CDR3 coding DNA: TGTGCCAGCAGCGGACACCGGGACACCACTGAAGCTTTCTTT. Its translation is CASSGHRDTTEAFF. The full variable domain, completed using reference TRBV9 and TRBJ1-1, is DSGVTQTPKHLITATGQRVTLRCSPRSGDLSVYWYQQSLDQGLQFLIQYYNGEERAKGNILERFSAQQFPDLHSELNLSSLELGDSALYFCASSGHRDTTEAFFGQGTRLTVV.

Written as DNA, the CDR3 is TGTGCCAGTAGTATAACAGAGAGTCTCTCCTACGAGCAGTACTTC. It translates to CASSITESLSYEQYF. The chain joins TRBV19 to TRBJ2-7; no firm D call. Germline loops: CDR1 LNHDA, CDR2 SQIVND (reference sequence). This CDR3 comprises 15 residues. V was clipped by 2 bases and J by 0 bases, with 11 bases between them. Together with reference TRBV19 and TRBJ2-7, the CDR3 gives the full variable domain: DGGITQSPKYLFRKEGQNVTLSCEQNLNHDAMYWYRQDPGQGLRLIYYSQIVNDFQKGDIAEGYSVSREKKESFPLTVTSAQKNPTAFYLCASSITESLSYEQYFGPGTRLTVT.

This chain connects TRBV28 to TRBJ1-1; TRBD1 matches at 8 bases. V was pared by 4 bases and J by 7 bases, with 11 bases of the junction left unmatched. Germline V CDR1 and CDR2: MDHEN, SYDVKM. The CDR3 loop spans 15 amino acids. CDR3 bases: TGTGCCAGCAGTTACCCAGTCAGGGGGCAAGATGAAGCTTTCTTT. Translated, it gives CASSYPVRGQDEAFF. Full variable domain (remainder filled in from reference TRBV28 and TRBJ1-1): DVKVTQSSRYLVKRTGEKVFLECVQDMDHENMFWYRQDPGLGLRLIYFSYDVKMKEKGDIPEGYSVSREKKERFSLILESASTNQTSMYLCASSYPVRGQDEAFFGQGTRLTVV.

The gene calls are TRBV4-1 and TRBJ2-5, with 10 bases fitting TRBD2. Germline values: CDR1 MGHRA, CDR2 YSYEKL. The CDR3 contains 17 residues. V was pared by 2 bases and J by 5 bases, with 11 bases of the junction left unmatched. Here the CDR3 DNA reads TGCGCCAGCAGCCAACTAGCGGGAGAGGGGACTTTGGAGACCCAGTACTTC. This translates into CASSQLAGEGTLETQYF.

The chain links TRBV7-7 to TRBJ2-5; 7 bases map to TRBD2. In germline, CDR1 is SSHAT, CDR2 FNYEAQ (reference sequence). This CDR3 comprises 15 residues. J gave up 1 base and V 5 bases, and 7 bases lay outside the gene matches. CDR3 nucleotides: TGTGCCAGCAGCCTCGGGGGGACTTCCCAAGAGACCCAGTACTTC. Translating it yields CASSLGGTSQETQYF.

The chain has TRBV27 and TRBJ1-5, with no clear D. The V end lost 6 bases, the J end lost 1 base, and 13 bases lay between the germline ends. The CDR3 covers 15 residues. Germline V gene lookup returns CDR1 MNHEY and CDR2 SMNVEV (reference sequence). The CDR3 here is CASSPLRGSNQPQHF. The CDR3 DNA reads TGTGCCAGCAGCCCACTCCGGGGAAGCAATCAGCCCCAGCATTTT.

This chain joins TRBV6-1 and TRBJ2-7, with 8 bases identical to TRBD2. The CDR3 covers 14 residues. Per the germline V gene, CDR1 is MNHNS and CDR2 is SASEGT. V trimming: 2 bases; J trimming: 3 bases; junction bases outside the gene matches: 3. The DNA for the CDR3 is TGTGCCAGCAGTGAATTAGCGGGACTCTACGAGCAGTACTTC. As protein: CASSELAGLYEQYF.

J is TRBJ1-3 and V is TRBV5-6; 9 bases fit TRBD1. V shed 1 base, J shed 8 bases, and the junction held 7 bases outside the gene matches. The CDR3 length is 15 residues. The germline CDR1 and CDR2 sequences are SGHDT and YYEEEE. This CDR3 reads CASSLSPGQGYTIYF. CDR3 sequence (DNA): TGTGCCAGCAGCTTGTCCCCGGGACAGGGCTACACCATATATTTT.

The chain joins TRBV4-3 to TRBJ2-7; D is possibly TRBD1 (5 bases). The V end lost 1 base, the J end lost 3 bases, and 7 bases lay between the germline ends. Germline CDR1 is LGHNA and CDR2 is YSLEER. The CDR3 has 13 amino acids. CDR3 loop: CASSQGGSYEQYF. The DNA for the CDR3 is TGCGCCAGCAGCCAAGGGGGCAGCTACGAGCAGTACTTC.

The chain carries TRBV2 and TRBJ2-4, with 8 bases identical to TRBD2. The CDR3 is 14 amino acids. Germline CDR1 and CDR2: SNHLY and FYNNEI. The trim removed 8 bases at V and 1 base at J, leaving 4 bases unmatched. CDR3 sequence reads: CASGAGEAKNIQYF. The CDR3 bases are TGTGCCAGCGGAGCGGGAGAGGCCAAAAACATTCAGTACTTC.

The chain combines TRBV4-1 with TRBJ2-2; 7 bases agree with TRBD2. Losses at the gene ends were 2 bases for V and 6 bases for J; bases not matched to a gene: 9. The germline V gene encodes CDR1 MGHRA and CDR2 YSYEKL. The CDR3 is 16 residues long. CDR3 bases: TGCGCCAGCAGCCAATTCTGGGGGAGGGCCGCCGGGGAGCTGTTTTTT. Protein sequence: CASSQFWGRAAGELFF.

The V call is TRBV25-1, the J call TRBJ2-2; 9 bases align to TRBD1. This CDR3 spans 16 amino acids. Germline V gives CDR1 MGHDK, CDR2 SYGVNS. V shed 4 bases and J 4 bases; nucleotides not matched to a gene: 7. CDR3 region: CASSVSTGGGTGELFF. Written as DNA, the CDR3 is TGTGCCAGCAGTGTCTCGACAGGGGGTGGCACCGGGGAGCTGTTTTTT.

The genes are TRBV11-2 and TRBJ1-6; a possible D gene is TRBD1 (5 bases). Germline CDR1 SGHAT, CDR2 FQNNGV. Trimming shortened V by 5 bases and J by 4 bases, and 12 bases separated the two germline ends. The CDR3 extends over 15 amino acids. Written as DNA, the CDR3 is TGTGCCAGCAGCGTCTCCGGGACTTATAATTCACCCCTCCACTTT. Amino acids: CASSVSGTYNSPLHF.

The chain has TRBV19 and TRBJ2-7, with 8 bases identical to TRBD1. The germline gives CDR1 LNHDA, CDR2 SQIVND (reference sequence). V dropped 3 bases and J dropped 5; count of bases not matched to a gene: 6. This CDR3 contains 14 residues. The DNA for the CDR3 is TGTGCCAGTAGTATTAGGCAGGGGGCTAACGAGCAGTACTTC. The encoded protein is CASSIRQGANEQYF.